This TCR beta chain was sequenced in a study of cytomegalovirus exposure and HLA in healthy donors. Whole-study results and caveats: In terms of immune exposure information, only CMV serostatus was available. Rarity marked most TCR sequences, yet some public TCRs occurred in many donors. Later on, a genetic analysis was performed. It linked a missense variant in DCLRE1C with V- and J-gene trimming of TCR beta.

The donors comprised healthy bone marrow donors. V was pared by 4 bases and J by 4 bases, with 10 bases of the junction left unmatched. The CDR3 covers 16 residues. The germline V gene has CDR1 MGHRA and CDR2 YSYEKL. A word on this clone: Antigen: not known.

Primers: 60 Vbeta forward and 13 Jbeta reverse. Generated by immunoSEQ multiplex PCR, the TCRdb table keeps only in-frame clones and is missing some. Of 100,000 to 150,000 clones in the sample, 84% were seen once. Input material: PBMCs. This sequence joins TRBV4-1 and TRBJ1-3; 7 bases align to TRBD1. This TCR was sampled from a woman aged 18-29 years in good health and CMV-seropositive. DNA for the CDR3: TGCGCCAGCAGCCGAGCAACAGGGGTGTCGGGAAACACCATATATTTT. It is translated as CASSRATGVSGNTIYF.